The T cell receptor beta chain described here comes from a study of OX40 agonist ivuxolimab in advanced cancers. About the research overall: Therapy given before enrollment (anti-PD-1, anti-PD-L1 or anti-CTLA-4) was allowed, and under 45% had some. Three patients got partial responses; one had hepatocellular carcinoma and two had cutaneous melanoma.

Of note for this clone: Its antigen is undetermined.

The protocol was immunoSEQ multiplex PCR, while the TCRdb copy is restricted to in-frame clones and leaves out a portion. Here the sample spans 45,000 to 65,000 clones, more than 85% being singletons. Study-wide points: Partial responders dosed at 0.1-3.0 mg/kg displayed clonal expansion ranking among the lowest. On average, CD8+ T cells showed a greater number of expanded clones than CD4+.

V gave up 0 bases and J gave up 1 base; unmatched junction bases: 0. CDR1 SGHNT and CDR2 YYREEE come from the germline V gene (reference sequence). CDR3 size: 15 residues. The TCR sequence derives from an adult with an advanced solid tumor such as melanoma, head and neck, liver or kidney cancer. The chain carries TRBV5-4 and TRBJ1-5, with 8 bases aligning to TRBD1. Source: CD4+ or CD8+ T cells sorted from blood, taken in a trial of the OX40 agonist ivuxolimab. The CDR3 region is CASSLDRGSNQPQHF. Written as DNA, the CDR3 is TGTGCCAGCAGCTTGGACAGGGGGAGCAATCAGCCCCAGCATTTT.